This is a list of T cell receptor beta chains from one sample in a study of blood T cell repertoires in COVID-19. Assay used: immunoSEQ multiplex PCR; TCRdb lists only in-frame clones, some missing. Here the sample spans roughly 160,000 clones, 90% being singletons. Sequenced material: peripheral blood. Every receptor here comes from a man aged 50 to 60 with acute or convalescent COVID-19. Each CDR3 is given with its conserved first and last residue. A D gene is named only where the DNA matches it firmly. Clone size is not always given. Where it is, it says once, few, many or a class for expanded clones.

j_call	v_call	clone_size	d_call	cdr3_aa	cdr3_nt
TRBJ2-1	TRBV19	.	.	CASSIGVGAEQFF	TGTGCCAGTAGTATAGGCGTGGGGGCTGAGCAGTTCTTC
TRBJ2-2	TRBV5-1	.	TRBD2	CASSAVSTGTSGIHRGELFF	TGCGCCAGCAGCGCGGTTTCTACCGGGACTAGCGGGATCCATCGGGGGGAGCTGTTTTTT
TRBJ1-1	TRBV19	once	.	CASSRTVATEAFF	TGTGCCAGTAGCCGTACAGTGGCCACTGAAGCTTTCTTT
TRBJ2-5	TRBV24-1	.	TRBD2	CATSDASGGTQETQYF	TGTGCCACCAGTGATGCTAGCGGGGGGACCCAAGAGACCCAGTACTTC
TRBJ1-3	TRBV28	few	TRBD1	CASSSPWMRQGVGNTIYF	TGTGCCAGCAGTTCCCCTTGGATGCGGCAGGGGGTTGGAAACACCATATATTTT
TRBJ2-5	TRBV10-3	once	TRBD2	CATSGGDETQYF	TGTGCCACGTCCGGGGGGGACGAGACCCAGTACTTC
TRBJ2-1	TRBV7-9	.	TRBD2	CASSLTSGPFYNEQFF	TGTGCCAGCAGCTTAACTAGCGGGCCCTTTTACAATGAGCAGTTCTTC
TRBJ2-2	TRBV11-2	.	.	CASSFVRGSGNTGELFF	TGTGCCAGCAGCTTCGTTCGGGGTAGCGGGAACACCGGGGAGCTGTTTTTT
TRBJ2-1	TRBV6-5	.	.	CASSKSGNNEQFF	TGTGCCAGCAGCAAAAGCGGAAACAATGAGCAGTTCTTC
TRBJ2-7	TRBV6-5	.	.	CATLQRNSYEQYF	TGTGCCACCCTCCAGCGGAACTCCTACGAGCAGTACTTC
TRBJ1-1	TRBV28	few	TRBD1	CASGTGGRNTEAFF	TGTGCCAGCGGGACAGGGGGCCGTAACACTGAAGCTTTCTTT
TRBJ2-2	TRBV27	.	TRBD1	CASRLQGATGELFF	TGTGCCAGCAGGCTGCAGGGGGCCACCGGGGAGCTGTTTTTT
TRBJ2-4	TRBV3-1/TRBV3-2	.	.	CASSRRTGKNIQYF	TGTGCCAGCAGCCGAAGGACTGGTAAAAACATTCAGTACTTC
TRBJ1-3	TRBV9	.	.	CASSSTGSGNTIYF	TGTGCCAGCAGCTCAACAGGGTCTGGAAACACCATATATTTT
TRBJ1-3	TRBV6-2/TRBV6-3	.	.	CASSYGGGGNTIYF	TGTGCCAGCAGTTACGGGGGAGGTGGAAACACCATATATTTT
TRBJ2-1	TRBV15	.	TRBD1	CATSRQGALNEQFF	TGTGCCACCAGCCGCCAGGGGGCCTTGAATGAGCAGTTCTTC
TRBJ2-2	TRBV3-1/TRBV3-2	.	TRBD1	CASSRDRELRELFF	TGTGCCAGCAGCCGGGACAGGGAATTGAGGGAGCTGTTTTTT
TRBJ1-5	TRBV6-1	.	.	CASSEKGSPLDQPQHF	TGTGCCAGCAGTGAAAAGGGGTCACCGTTGGATCAGCCCCAGCATTTT
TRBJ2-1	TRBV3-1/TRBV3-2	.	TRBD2	CASSPRASGRADEQFF	TGTGCCAGCAGCCCGAGGGCTAGCGGGAGGGCCGATGAGCAGTTCTTC
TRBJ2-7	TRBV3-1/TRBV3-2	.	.	CASTEGGGSRREQYF	TGTGCCAGCACCGAAGGGGGGGGGTCAAGGAGAGAGCAGTACTTC
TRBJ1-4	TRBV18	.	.	CASSRRARGMEKLFF	TGTGCCAGCTCACGACGGGCCAGGGGAATGGAAAAACTGTTTTTT
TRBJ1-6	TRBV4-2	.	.	CASSQENQGLGSPLHF	TGTGCCAGCAGCCAAGAAAATCAGGGGTTAGGCTCACCCCTCCACTTT
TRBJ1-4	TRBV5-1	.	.	CASSLSPTEGNEKLFF	TGCGCCAGCAGCTTGAGTCCTACCGAGGGTAATGAAAAACTGTTTTTT
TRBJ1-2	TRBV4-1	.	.	CASSQESRHPLDGYTF	TGCGCCAGCAGCCAAGAAAGCAGACATCCTTTGGATGGCTACACCTTC
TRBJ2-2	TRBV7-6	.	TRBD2	CASSLRTSGYEALFF	TGTGCCAGCAGCTTACGGACTAGCGGGTACGAGGCGCTGTTTTTT
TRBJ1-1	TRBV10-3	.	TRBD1	CAISESGQAIEAFF	TGTGCCATCAGTGAGTCGGGACAGGCAATTGAAGCTTTCTTT
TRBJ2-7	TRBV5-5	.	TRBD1	CASSLGTGGFYEQYF	TGTGCCAGCAGCTTAGGGACAGGGGGCTTTTACGAGCAGTACTTC
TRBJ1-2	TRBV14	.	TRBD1	CASSQVQDRGLRGYTF	TGTGCCAGCAGCCAAGTTCAGGACAGGGGTCTTCGGGGCTACACCTTC
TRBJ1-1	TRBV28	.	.	CASSLQLGNTEAFF	TGTGCCAGCAGCCTCCAACTAGGGAACACTGAAGCTTTCTTT
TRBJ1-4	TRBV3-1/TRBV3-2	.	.	CASSRQGSFEKLFF	TGTGCCAGCAGCCGGCAGGGGAGTTTTGAAAAACTGTTTTTT
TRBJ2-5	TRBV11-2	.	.	CASSLGEQETQYF	TGTGCCAGCAGCTTAGGAGAACAAGAGACCCAGTACTTC
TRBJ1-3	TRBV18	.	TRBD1	CASRTGGRGNTIYF	TGTGCCAGCCGGACAGGGGGAAGAGGAAACACCATATATTTT
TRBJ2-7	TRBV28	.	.	CASSRWRVSSYEQYF	TGTGCCAGCAGTCGTTGGAGGGTGAGCTCCTACGAGCAGTACTTC
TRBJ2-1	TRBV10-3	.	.	CAIRKDSYNEQFF	TGTGCCATCAGAAAGGACAGTTACAATGAGCAGTTCTTC
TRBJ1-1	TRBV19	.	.	CASRVPGRGTEAFF	TGTGCCAGTAGGGTTCCGGGCCGGGGCACTGAAGCTTTCTTT
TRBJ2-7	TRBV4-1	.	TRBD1	CASSLDRGYYEQYF	TGCGCCAGCAGCCTGGACAGGGGGTACTACGAGCAGTACTTC
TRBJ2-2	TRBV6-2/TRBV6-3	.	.	CASSYSGGRMYTGELFF	TGTGCCAGCAGTTACTCGGGGGGGCGCATGTACACCGGGGAGCTGTTTTTT
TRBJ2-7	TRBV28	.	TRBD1	CASSLRGTGSYEQYF	TGTGCCAGCAGTTTAAGGGGGACAGGCTCCTACGAGCAGTACTTC
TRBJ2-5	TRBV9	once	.	CASSVGRGQETQYF	TGTGCCAGCAGCGTAGGCAGGGGCCAAGAGACCCAGTACTTC
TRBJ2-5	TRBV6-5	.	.	CASSGQNQETQYF	TGTGCCAGCAGCGGACAGAACCAAGAGACCCAGTACTTC
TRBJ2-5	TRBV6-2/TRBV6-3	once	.	CASSPLFLGTGAQYF	TGTGCCAGCAGCCCTCTATTTCTGGGAACCGGGGCCCAGTACTTC